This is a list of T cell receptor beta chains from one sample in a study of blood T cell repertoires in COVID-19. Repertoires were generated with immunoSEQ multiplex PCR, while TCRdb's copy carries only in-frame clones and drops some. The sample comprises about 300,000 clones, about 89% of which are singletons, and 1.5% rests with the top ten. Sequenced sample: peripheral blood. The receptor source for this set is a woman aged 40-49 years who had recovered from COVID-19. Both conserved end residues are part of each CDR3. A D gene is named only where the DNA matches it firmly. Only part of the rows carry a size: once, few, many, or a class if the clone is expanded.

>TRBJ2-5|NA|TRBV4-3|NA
TGCGCCAGCAGCCAAAGGGACTACCAAGAGACCCAGTACTTC
CASSQRDYQETQYF
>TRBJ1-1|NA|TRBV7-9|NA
TGTGCCAGCAGCCCAAGCCCCTCCCAGAACACTGAAGCTTTCTTT
CASSPSPSQNTEAFF
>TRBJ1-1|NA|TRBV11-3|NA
TGTGCCAGCAGCCGAAACAGGGATGGGGTTAACACTGAAGCTTTCTTT
CASSRNRDGVNTEAFF
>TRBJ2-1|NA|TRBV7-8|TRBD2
TGTGCCAGCAGCGTTTTGGGGGGGTTTTACAATGAGCAGTTCTTC
CASSVLGGFYNEQFF
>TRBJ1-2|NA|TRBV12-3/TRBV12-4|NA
TGTGCCAGCACCCACCCAGATGTCTATGGCTACACCTTC
CASTHPDVYGYTF
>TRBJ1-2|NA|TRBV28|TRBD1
TGTGCCAGCTGGGACAGAATGACTAACTATGGCTACACCTTC
CASWDRMTNYGYTF
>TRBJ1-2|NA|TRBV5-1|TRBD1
TGCGCCAGCAGCTTGCCTCGGACAGGGGGCTCTTTTGAAAGGGGCTACACCTTC
CASSLPRTGGSFERGYTF
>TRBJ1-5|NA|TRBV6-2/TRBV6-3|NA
TGTGCCAGCAGTTATAAAGGGGTCGATCAGCCCCAGCATTTT
CASSYKGVDQPQHF
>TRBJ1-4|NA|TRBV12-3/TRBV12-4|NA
TGTGCCAGCAGTCCTCTTGAAAAACTGTTTTTT
CASSPLEKLFF
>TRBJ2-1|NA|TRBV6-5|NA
TGTGCCAGCTCAGGGGGGCACTCCTACAATGAGCAGTTCTTC
CASSGGHSYNEQFF
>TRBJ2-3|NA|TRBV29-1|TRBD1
TGCAGCGTTGAGACAGGGGGGCGCGATACGCAGTATTTT
CSVETGGRDTQYF
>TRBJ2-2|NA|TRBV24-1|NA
TGTGCCACCAGTGATTCCGTCGGGGGGCCGAACACCGGGGAGCTGTTTTTT
CATSDSVGGPNTGELFF
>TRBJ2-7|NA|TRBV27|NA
TGTGCCAGCAGCCCCACAGGGTACGAGCAGTACTTC
CASSPTGYEQYF
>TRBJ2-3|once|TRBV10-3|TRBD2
TGTGCCATCAGTGAGGCCGGGACCGGGCGGGGGACAGATACGCAGTATTTT
CAISEAGTGRGTDTQYF
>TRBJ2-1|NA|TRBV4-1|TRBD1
TGCGCCAGCAGCTCGCCGGGACAGCGTTACAATGAGCAGTTCTTC
CASSSPGQRYNEQFF
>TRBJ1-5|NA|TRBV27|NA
TGTGCCAGCAGTTTACGGGATAGCAATCAGCCCCAGCATTTT
CASSLRDSNQPQHF
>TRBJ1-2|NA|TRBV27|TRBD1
TGTGCCAGCAGTCCGATGACAGGGGGCATTGGCTACACCTTC
CASSPMTGGIGYTF
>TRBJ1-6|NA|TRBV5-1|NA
TGCGCCAGCAGCTTCGGGGGAGGCAGAACACCCCTCCACTTT
CASSFGGGRTPLHF